This T cell receptor beta chain was captured in a study of OX40 agonist ivuxolimab in advanced cancers. On the study more broadly: Recorded diagnoses for dose-escalation patients were hepatocellular carcinoma, melanoma, renal cell or head and neck cancer. Antecedent anti-PD-1, anti-PD-L1 or anti-CTLA-4 therapy was permissible, with roughly 40% having received some. Study results and caveats: Also present in some nonresponders was a low level of normalized T-cell clonal expansion.

As regards this clone: The antigen is not known.

Assay used: immunoSEQ multiplex PCR; TCRdb lists only in-frame clones, some missing. Of some 45,000 clones in the sample, 75% to 90% are singletons; the top ten hold 4% to 5%. The receptor's source is an adult with an advanced solid tumor such as melanoma, head and neck, liver or kidney cancer. Sequences were derived from CD4+ or CD8+ T cells sorted from blood, sampled in a trial of the OX40 agonist ivuxolimab.

DNA of the CDR3: TGTGCCAGTAGAAGACAGATGGGGTCCTACAATGAGCAGTTCTTC. This codes for CASRRQMGSYNEQFF. V usage is TRBV19 and J usage is TRBJ2-1; tentatively, D is TRBD1 (5 bases). Between the trimmed V and J ends, which lost 6 bases and 1 base, there was a span of 13 bases. CDR1 and CDR2 from the germline V gene are LNHDA and SQIVND (reference sequence). The CDR3 length is 15 residues. Full variable domain (missing parts from reference TRBV19 and TRBJ2-1): DGGITQSPKYLFRKEGQNVTLSCEQNLNHDAMYWYRQDPGQGLRLIYYSQIVNDFQKGDIAEGYSVSREKKESFPLTVTSAQKNPTAFYLCASRRQMGSYNEQFFGPGTRLTVL.